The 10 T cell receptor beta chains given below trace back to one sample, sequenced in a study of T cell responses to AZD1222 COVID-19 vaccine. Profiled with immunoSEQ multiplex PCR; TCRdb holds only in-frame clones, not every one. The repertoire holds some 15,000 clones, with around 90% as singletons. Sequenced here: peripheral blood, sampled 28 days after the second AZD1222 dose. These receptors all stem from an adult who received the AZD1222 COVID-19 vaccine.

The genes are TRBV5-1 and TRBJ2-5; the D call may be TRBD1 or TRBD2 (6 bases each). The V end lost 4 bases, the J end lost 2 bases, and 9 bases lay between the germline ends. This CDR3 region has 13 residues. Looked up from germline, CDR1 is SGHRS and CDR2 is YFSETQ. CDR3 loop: CASSIGGQETQYF. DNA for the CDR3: TGCGCCAGCAGCATAGGGGGGCAAGAGACCCAGTACTTC.

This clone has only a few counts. The CDR3 is CASSLGVGSPLHF. CDR3 DNA: TGTGCCAGCAGCCTGGGTGTGGGGTCACCCCTCCACTTT. The chain has TRBV12-3 or TRBV12-4 and TRBJ1-6; no definite D call. V dropped 6 bases and J dropped 10 bases, with 13 bases sitting between them. This CDR3 has 13 residues.

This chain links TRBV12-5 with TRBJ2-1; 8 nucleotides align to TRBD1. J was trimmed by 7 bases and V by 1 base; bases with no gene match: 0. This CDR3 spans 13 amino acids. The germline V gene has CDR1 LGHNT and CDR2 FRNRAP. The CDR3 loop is CASGLGQGNEQFF. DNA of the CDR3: TGTGCTAGTGGTTTGGGACAGGGGAATGAGCAGTTCTTC.

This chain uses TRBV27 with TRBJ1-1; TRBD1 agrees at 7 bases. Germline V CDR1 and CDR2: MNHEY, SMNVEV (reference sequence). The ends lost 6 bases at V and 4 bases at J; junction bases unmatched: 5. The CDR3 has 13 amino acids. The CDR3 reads CASRKTGVTEAFF. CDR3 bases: TGTGCCAGCAGAAAAACAGGGGTCACTGAAGCTTTCTTT.

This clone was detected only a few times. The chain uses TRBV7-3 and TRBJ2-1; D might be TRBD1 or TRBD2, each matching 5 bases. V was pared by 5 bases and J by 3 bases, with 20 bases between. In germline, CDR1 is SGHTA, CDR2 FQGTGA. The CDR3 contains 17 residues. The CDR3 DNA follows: TGTGCCAGCAGCGTAGGACTTACGGACACAATCTACAATGAGCAGTTCTTC. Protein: CASSVGLTDTIYNEQFF.

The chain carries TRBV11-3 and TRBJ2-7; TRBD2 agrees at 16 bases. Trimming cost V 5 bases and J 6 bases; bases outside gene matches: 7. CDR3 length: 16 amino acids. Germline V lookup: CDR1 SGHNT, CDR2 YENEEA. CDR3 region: CASSPGTSGGASEQYF. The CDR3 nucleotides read TGTGCCAGCAGCCCCGGGACTAGCGGGGGGGCTAGCGAGCAGTACTTC.

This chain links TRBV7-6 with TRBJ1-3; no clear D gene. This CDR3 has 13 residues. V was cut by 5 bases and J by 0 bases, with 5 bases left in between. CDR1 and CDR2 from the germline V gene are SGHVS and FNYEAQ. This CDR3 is CASSPLSGNTIYF. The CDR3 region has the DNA TGTGCCAGCAGCCCGCTCTCTGGAAACACCATATATTTT.

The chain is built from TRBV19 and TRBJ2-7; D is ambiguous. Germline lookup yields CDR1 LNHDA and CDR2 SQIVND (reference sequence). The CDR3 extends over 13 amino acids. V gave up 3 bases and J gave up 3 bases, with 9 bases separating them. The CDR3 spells CASSMYTGYEQYF. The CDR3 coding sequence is TGTGCCAGTAGTATGTACACCGGCTACGAGCAGTACTTC.

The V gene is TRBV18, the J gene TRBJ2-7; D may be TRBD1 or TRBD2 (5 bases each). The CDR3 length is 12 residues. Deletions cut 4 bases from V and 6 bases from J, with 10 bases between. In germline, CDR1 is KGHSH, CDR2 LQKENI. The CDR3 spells CASSLGTSEQYF. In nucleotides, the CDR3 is TGTGCCAGCTCACTTGGGACGAGCGAGCAGTACTTC.

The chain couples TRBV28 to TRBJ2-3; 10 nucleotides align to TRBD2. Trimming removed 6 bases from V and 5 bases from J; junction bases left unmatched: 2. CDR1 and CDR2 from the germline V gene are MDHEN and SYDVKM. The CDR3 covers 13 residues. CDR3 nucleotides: TGTGCCAGCAGCTCTAGCGGGAGAGATACGCAGTATTTT. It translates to CASSSSGRDTQYF.